This T cell receptor (beta chain) came from a study of OX40 agonist ivuxolimab in advanced cancers. Overall study context: Patients received the agonistic anti-OX40 (CD134) antibody ivuxolimab.

Clones were sequenced by immunoSEQ multiplex PCR, and TCRdb holds only the in-frame ones, with some missing. The table includes tens of thousands of clones, 84% detected once. V was pared by 5 bases and J by 2 bases, with 12 bases between. The germline V gene has CDR1 LGHNA and CDR2 YNFKEQ. This CDR3 has 15 amino acids. V gene TRBV4-2 combines with J gene TRBJ1-4; D gene uncertain. The material was CD4+ or CD8+ T cells sorted from blood, obtained in a trial of the OX40 agonist ivuxolimab. The sequence came from an adult with an advanced solid tumor such as melanoma, head and neck, liver or kidney cancer. DNA for the CDR3: TGTGCCAGCAGCTTAAGTGGTACCACTAATGAAAAACTGTTTTTT. The encoded protein is CASSLSGTTNEKLFF.